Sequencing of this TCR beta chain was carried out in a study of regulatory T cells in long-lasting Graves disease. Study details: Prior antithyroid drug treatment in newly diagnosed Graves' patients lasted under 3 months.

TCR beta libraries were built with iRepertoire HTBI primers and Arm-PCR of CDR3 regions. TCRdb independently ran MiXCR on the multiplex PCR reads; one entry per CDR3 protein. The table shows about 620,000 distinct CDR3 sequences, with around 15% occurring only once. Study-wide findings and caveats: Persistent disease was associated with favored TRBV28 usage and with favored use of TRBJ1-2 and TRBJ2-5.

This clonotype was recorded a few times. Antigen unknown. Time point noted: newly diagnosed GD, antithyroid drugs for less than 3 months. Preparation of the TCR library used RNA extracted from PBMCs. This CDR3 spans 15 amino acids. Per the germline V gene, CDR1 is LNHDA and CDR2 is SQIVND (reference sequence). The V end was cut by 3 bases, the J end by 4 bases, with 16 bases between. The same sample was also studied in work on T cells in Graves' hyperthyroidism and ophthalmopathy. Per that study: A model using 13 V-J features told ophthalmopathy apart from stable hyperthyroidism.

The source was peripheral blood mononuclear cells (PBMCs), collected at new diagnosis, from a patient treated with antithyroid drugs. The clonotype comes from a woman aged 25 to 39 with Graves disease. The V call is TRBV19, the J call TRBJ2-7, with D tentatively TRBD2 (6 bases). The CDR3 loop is CASSMQREAAYEQYF. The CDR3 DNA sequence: TGTGCCAGTAGTATGCAAAGGGAGGCCGCATACGAGCAGTACTTC.